The 21 T cell receptor beta chains reported below all come from one sample, sequenced in a study of blood T cells in healthy people across ages. A J-beta primer mix and a sample-barcoded 5' primer were used in a second PCR of about 6 to 12 cycles. From the 5' RACE reads, TCRdb called clonotypes with MiXCR, one entry per CDR3 protein. Of roughly 1.7 million distinct CDR3 sequences listed, approximately 32% were seen once; the top ten hold 10% to 12%. The source material was blood. These TCRs come from a woman aged 25 to 39 in good health.

This chain joins TRBV20-1 and TRBJ2-7, with D maybe TRBD2 (5 bases). V lost 5 bases and J 4 bases, leaving 18 bases between the germline ends. The CDR3 has 14 amino acids. CDR1 is DFQATT and CDR2 is SNEGSKA in the germline V gene (reference sequence). CDR3 region: CSAPPRRLGYEQYF. Here the CDR3 DNA reads TGCAGTGCTCCGCCCCGGAGGCTGGGGTACGAGCAGTACTTC.

The chain couples TRBV4-3 to TRBJ2-3; possibly TRBD1 or TRBD2 for D (5 bases each). Germline V lookup: CDR1 LGHNA, CDR2 YSLEER. This CDR3 region has 14 residues. Trimming cost V 1 base and J 7 bases, with 12 bases left between them. In DNA, the CDR3 is TGCGCCAGCAGCCAAGTTAGGGACGGGAATACGCAGTATTTT. This gives the protein CASSQVRDGNTQYF.

To note about this clonotype: The germline gene is not matched at one end of the junction; a read error may be the cause. The chain carries TRBV28 and TRBJ1-4; D ambiguous. The CDR3 totals 14 residues. Germline values: CDR1 MDHEN, CDR2 SYDVKM. The CDR3 reads CASSGVAWNEKRFF. The DNA for the CDR3 is TGTGCCAGCAGCGGGGTCGCCTGGAATGAAAAACGGTTTTTT.

Regarding this clonotype: The junction differs from germline at one of its ends, possibly a read error. This chain connects TRBV6-1 to TRBJ1-6; 7 nucleotides agree with TRBD1. The CDR3 consists of 15 residues. Germline-derived CDR1 and CDR2 are MNHNS and SASEGT. As DNA, the CDR3 is TGTGCCAGCAGTGAATGGGGACAGAACTTTTCACCCCGCCACTTT. Protein product: CASSEWGQNFSPRHF.

Only one count was recorded for this clonotype. The chain links TRBV28 to TRBJ2-1, with 10 bases identical to TRBD2. The germline V gene has CDR1 MDHEN and CDR2 SYDVKM. The CDR3 is 14 amino acids. Trimming at V came to 2 bases and at J to 10 bases, leaving 5 bases not matched to a gene. The CDR3 loop reads CASSLGLADIEQFF. In DNA, the CDR3 is TGTGCCAGCAGTTTAGGACTAGCGGATATCGAGCAGTTCTTC. The whole variable domain, remainder taken from reference TRBV28 and TRBJ2-1, is DVKVTQSSRYLVKRTGEKVFLECVQDMDHENMFWYRQDPGLGLRLIYFSYDVKMKEKGDIPEGYSVSREKKERFSLILESASTNQTSMYLCASSLGLADIEQFFGPGTRLTVL.

A remark on this clonotype: The junction and the germline gene differ at one end; a read error may be behind it. The chain uses TRBV5-4 and TRBJ2-7, with D perhaps assigned TRBD1 or TRBD2 (6 bases each). CDR1 SGHNT and CDR2 YYREEE come from the germline V gene (reference sequence). The CDR3 loop spans 16 amino acids. CDR3 loop: CASSLGAAGYSYEQYF. The CDR3 region has the DNA TGTGCCAGCAGTTTGGGGGCCGCGGGATACTCCTACGAGCAGTACTTC.

The rearrangement uses TRBV9 and TRBJ2-2; D gene uncertain. Germline V lookup: CDR1 SGDLS, CDR2 YYNGEE. This CDR3 has 16 residues. Deletions cut 3 bases from V and 2 bases from J, with 14 bases between. CDR3 protein: CASSDGSEPNTGELFF. The CDR3 coding sequence is TGTGCCAGCAGCGATGGGTCAGAACCAAACACCGGGGAGCTGTTTTTT.

Comments on this clonotype: At one end the junction does not follow the germline gene, possibly because of a read error. The chain carries TRBV29-1 and TRBJ1-2; the D is unclear. This CDR3 region has 13 residues. The germline CDR1 and CDR2 sequences are SQVTM and ANQGSEA. The CDR3 reads CSVLAEPLYGHTF. The CDR3 bases are TGCAGCGTTTTAGCCGAGCCGCTCTATGGCCACACCTTC. The full variable domain, its missing parts supplied by reference TRBV29-1 and TRBJ1-2, is SAVISQKPSRDICQRGTSLTIQCQVDSQVTMMFWYRQQPGQSLTLIATANQGSEATYESGFVIDKFPISRPNLTFSTLTVSNMSPEDSSIYLCSVLAEPLYGHTFGSGTRLTVV.

The chain recombines TRBV5-1 with TRBJ2-4; 10 bases agree with TRBD1. The ends lost 0 bases at V and 7 bases at J; junction bases unmatched: 10. This CDR3 has 17 amino acids. From germline, CDR1 is SGHRS and CDR2 YFSETQ. This CDR3 is CASSLDPPGTGENIQYF. The CDR3 DNA reads as TGCGCCAGCAGCTTGGATCCGCCCGGGACAGGGGAGAACATTCAGTACTTC.

The chain uses TRBV5-5 and TRBJ1-2; D remains ambiguous. V lost 0 bases and J 1 base, leaving 13 bases between the germline ends. CDR1 is SGHKS, CDR2 YYEKEE, per germline (reference sequence). The CDR3 totals 16 residues. Here the CDR3 reads CASSLAAKGGNYGYTF. CDR3 nucleotides: TGTGCCAGCAGCTTGGCCGCGAAGGGAGGTAACTATGGCTACACCTTC.

The chain combines TRBV20-1 with TRBJ1-2; possibly TRBD1 for D (5 bases). The ends were cut back, 2 bases at V and 4 bases at J, with 20 bases in the middle. Looked up from germline, CDR1 is DFQATT and CDR2 is SNEGSKA (reference sequence). The CDR3 is 16 residues long. The CDR3 sequence: CSARTTGARLSYGYTF. The DNA of the CDR3 is TGCAGTGCTAGAACTACCGGGGCCAGACTATCCTATGGCTACACCTTC.

This clonotype came up a few times. The chain recombines TRBV18 with TRBJ2-1; no clear D. Germline lookup yields CDR1 KGHSH and CDR2 LQKENI. The CDR3 has 13 residues. Between the trimmed V and J ends, which lost 3 bases and 4 bases, there was a span of 7 bases. CDR3: CASSPMIYNEQFF. The CDR3 nucleotides are TGTGCCAGCTCACCGATGATTTACAATGAGCAGTTCTTC.

The sample holds a few counts of this clonotype. V and J are TRBV30 and TRBJ2-7, with TRBD2 as a possible D gene (6 bases). The CDR3 has 12 residues. V lost 1 base, J lost 5 bases, and 9 bases lay in between. Germline CDR1 GTSNPN, CDR2 SVGIG (reference sequence). The CDR3 protein is CAWSARGNEQYF. The CDR3 bases are TGTGCCTGGAGTGCACGGGGGAACGAGCAGTACTTC.

The chain employs TRBV2 and TRBJ1-2; a possible D gene is TRBD1 (5 bases). V was pared by 7 bases and J by 6 bases, with 21 bases between. The CDR3 covers 15 residues. Germline V CDR1 and CDR2: SNHLY, FYNNEI. The CDR3 is CASTRSPQGADGYTF. As DNA, the CDR3 is TGTGCCAGCACTCGATCCCCACAAGGGGCTGATGGCTACACCTTC.

This clonotype was recorded once. The chain has TRBV28 and TRBJ2-1; D gene unclear. Per the germline V gene, CDR1 is MDHEN and CDR2 is SYDVKM. V lost 2 bases and J 10 bases, leaving 6 bases between the germline ends. The CDR3 covers 11 residues. CDR3 DNA: TGTGCCAGCAGTTTAGAGCACGAGCAGTTCTTC. Amino acid sequence: CASSLEHEQFF.

The chain links TRBV25-1 to TRBJ2-2; 7 positions agree with TRBD1. The V segment lost 3 bases and the J segment 3 bases; nucleotides outside the gene matches: 4. This CDR3 has 15 residues. CDR1 and CDR2 from the germline V gene are MGHDK and SYGVNS. This CDR3 is CASSDRQGHTGELFF. The DNA for the CDR3 is TGTGCCAGCAGTGACCGACAGGGTCACACCGGGGAGCTGTTTTTT.

Turning to this clonotype: This may be a read error, as it is one base from a much larger clone. The rearrangement uses TRBV7-2 and TRBJ1-1; D not certain. CDR3 length equals 11 residues. Trimming removed 10 bases at V and 1 base at J, with 7 bases between. Looked up from germline, CDR1 is SGHTA and CDR2 is FQGNSA. The CDR3 loop is CATPGNTEAFF. The CDR3 DNA is TGTGCCACCCCGGGGAACACTGAAGCTTTCTTT.

This chain links TRBV5-6 with TRBJ2-5, with 8 positions matching TRBD2. The DNA end lines up better with TRBJ2-7; the J call may be wrong. The germline gives CDR1 SGHDT, CDR2 YYEEEE. This CDR3 spans 13 amino acids. The CDR3 loop reads CASSLKRGSEQYF. The DNA for the CDR3 is TGTGCCAGCAGCTTGAAGCGGGGGTCCGAGCAGTACTTC.

There are a few counts of this clonotype. The chain has TRBV13 and TRBJ2-2; 10 nucleotides align to TRBD2. CDR1 is PRHDT, CDR2 FYEKMQ, per germline (reference sequence). The CDR3 has 17 amino acids. Trimming at V came to 1 base and at J to 7 bases, leaving 9 bases not matched to a gene. DNA for the CDR3: TGTGCCAGCAGCTTAGAGGTCCTAGCGGGAGCAAACGGGGAGCTGTTTTTT. This sequence encodes CASSLEVLAGANGELFF.

The CDR3 reads CATSSATGSTTEAFF. The CDR3 nucleotides read TGTGCCACCTCGTCCGCGACAGGTTCAACGACTGAAGCTTTCTTT. This rearrangement joins TRBV6-2 or TRBV6-3 to TRBJ1-1; D may be TRBD1 (6 bases). The CDR3 sequence is 15 residues long. V lost 10 bases to trimming and J lost 5 bases, with 23 bases between them. Germline lookup yields CDR1 MNHEY and CDR2 SVGEGT.

The rearrangement uses TRBV20-1 and TRBJ2-1; 13 bases are shared with TRBD2. The CDR3 totals 16 residues. Losses at the gene ends were 3 bases for V and 0 bases for J; bases not matched to a gene: 2. Germline V gene lookup returns CDR1 DFQATT and CDR2 SNEGSKA (reference sequence). In DNA form, the CDR3 reads TGCAGTGCTAGGGGACTAGCGGGAAGCTCCTACAATGAGCAGTTCTTC. Amino acids: CSARGLAGSSYNEQFF.